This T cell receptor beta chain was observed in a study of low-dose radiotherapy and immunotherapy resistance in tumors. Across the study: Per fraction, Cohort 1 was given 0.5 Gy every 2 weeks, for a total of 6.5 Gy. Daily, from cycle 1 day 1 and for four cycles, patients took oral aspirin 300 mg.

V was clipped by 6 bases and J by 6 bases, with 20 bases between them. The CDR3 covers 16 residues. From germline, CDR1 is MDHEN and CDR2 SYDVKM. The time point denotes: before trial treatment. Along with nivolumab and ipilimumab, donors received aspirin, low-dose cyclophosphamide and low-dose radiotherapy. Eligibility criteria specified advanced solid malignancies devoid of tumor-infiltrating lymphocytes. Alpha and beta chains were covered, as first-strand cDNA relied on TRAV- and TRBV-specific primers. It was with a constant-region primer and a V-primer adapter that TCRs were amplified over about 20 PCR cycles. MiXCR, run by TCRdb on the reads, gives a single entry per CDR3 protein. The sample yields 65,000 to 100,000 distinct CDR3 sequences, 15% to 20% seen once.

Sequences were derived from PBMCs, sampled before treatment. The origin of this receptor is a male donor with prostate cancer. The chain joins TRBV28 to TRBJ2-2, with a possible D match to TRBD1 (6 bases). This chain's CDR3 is CASSLTGFGRPGELFF. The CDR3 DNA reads TGTGCCAGCAGCCTGACAGGATTTGGAAGACCCGGGGAGCTGTTTTTT. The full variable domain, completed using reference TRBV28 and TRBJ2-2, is DVKVTQSSRYLVKRTGEKVFLECVQDMDHENMFWYRQDPGLGLRLIYFSYDVKMKEKGDIPEGYSVSREKKERFSLILESASTNQTSMYLCASSLTGFGRPGELFFGEGSRLTVL.